Following are 32 T cell receptor beta chains from one sample sequenced in a study of cytomegalovirus exposure and HLA in healthy donors. Use of 60 Vbeta and 13 Jbeta primers characterized the PCR. Sequenced by immunoSEQ multiplex PCR; TCRdb stores in-frame clones only, minus some. The sample yields more than 60,000 clones, nearly 80% seen once. Sequencing used PBMCs. The receptors shown here come from a woman aged 40 to 50 in good health and CMV-seropositive.

This clone was detected only a few times. This rearrangement joins TRBV7-3 to TRBJ2-2; TRBD1 matches at 7 bases. V shed 5 bases and J 5 bases; nucleotides not matched to a gene: 14. The CDR3 is 17 residues long. The germline V gene has CDR1 SGHTA and CDR2 FQGTGA. CDR3 sequence: CASSLTETGWKTGELFF. In nucleotides, the CDR3 is TGTGCCAGCAGCCTGACCGAGACAGGGTGGAAGACCGGGGAGCTGTTTTTT. The full variable domain, its missing parts supplied by reference TRBV7-3 and TRBJ2-2, is GAGVSQTPSNKVTEKGKYVELRCDPISGHTALYWYRQSLGQGPEFLIYFQGTGAADDSGLPNDRFFAVRPEGSVSTLKIQRTERGDSAVYLCASSLTETGWKTGELFFGEGSRLTVL.

This clone appeared a few times. The chain employs TRBV28 and TRBJ2-1; TRBD1 agrees at 9 bases. The CDR3 length is 17 residues. J was trimmed by 10 bases and V by 0 bases; bases with no gene match: 13. Per germline, CDR1 MDHEN and CDR2 SYDVKM. This CDR3 reads CASSLWLGTGKRREQFF. The CDR3 DNA sequence: TGTGCCAGCAGTTTATGGCTTGGGACAGGGAAAAGGCGAGAGCAGTTCTTC.

The chain employs TRBV25-1 and TRBJ2-7; D remains ambiguous. V gave up 1 base and J gave up 3 bases, with 13 bases separating them. The CDR3 length is 15 residues. From germline, CDR1 is MGHDK and CDR2 SYGVNS. The CDR3 loop reads CASSESGQKDYEQYF. The CDR3 nucleotides are TGTGCCAGCAGTGAATCTGGGCAGAAGGACTACGAGCAGTACTTC.

This clone came up once. The chain couples TRBV14 to TRBJ1-2; TRBD1 matches 8 bases. V shed 6 bases and J 5 bases; nucleotides not matched to a gene: 8. In germline, CDR1 is SGHDN, CDR2 FVKESK. CDR3 length: 14 residues. CDR3 sequence (DNA): TGTGCCAGCAGTTCCACAGGGGGTTGGTATGGCTACACCTTC. It codes for CASSSTGGWYGYTF. Together with reference TRBV14 and TRBJ1-2, the CDR3 gives the full variable domain: EAGVTQFPSHSVIEKGQTVTLRCDPISGHDNLYWYRRVMGKEIKFLLHFVKESKQDESGMPNNRFLAERTGGTYSTLKVQPAELEDSGVYFCASSSTGGWYGYTFGSGTRLTVV.

V and J are TRBV28 and TRBJ2-3; 15 bases are a match to TRBD2. Germline-derived CDR1 and CDR2 are MDHEN and SYDVKM. This CDR3 is 16 amino acids long. After removal of 9 bases from V and 2 bases from J, the junction contained 6 bases not matched to a gene. CDR3 DNA: TGTGCCAGTCTCGGGACTAGCGGGGGGCCCACAGATACGCAGTATTTT. It is translated as CASLGTSGGPTDTQYF.

The rearrangement joins TRBV7-2 to TRBJ1-1; D is undetermined. Germline CDR1 is SGHTA and CDR2 is FQGNSA. The CDR3 runs 12 residues. V lost 5 bases and J 10 bases, leaving 14 bases between the germline ends. Here the CDR3 DNA reads TGTGCCAGCAGCCCCCAGGCAAATGGAGCTTTCTTT. It specifies CASSPQANGAFF.

This clone showed up just a few times. The rearrangement links TRBV10-3 to TRBJ1-5, with D maybe TRBD1 (5 bases). CDR1 and CDR2 from the germline V gene are ENHRY and SYGVKD. V lost 3 bases to trimming and J lost 1 base, with 16 bases between them. CDR3 size: 17 residues. The CDR3 DNA follows: TGTGCCATCAGTGATAGGCAGGGTGGGGCGAGCAATCAGCCCCAGCATTTT. Translated, it gives CAISDRQGGASNQPQHF.

This chain links TRBV7-6 with TRBJ2-6; no definite D call. The CDR3 sequence is 15 residues long. The V gene lost 5 bases and the J gene lost 2 bases, with 10 bases spanning the gap. Germline V lookup: CDR1 SGHVS, CDR2 FNYEAQ. CDR3: CASSPTNPGANVLTF. The CDR3 DNA reads TGTGCCAGCAGCCCGACAAACCCTGGGGCCAACGTCCTGACTTTC.

The V gene is TRBV6-5, the J gene TRBJ2-3, with TRBD2 identical over 8 bases. CDR3 length: 15 amino acids. Per germline, CDR1 MNHEY and CDR2 SVGAGI. Germline trimming cut 6 bases from V and 3 bases from J; bases unmatched to any gene: 8. Here the CDR3 DNA reads TGTGCCAGCAGGGAGCGGGGGCAGCAGACAGATACGCAGTATTTT. Its translation: CASRERGQQTDTQYF.

The CDR3 DNA is TGTGCCAGCAGCTCGGCAGGGACAGATACGCAGTATTTT. Its translation: CASSSAGTDTQYF. The V and J genes are TRBV11-2 and TRBJ2-3; D may be TRBD1 (5 bases). V was trimmed by 4 bases and J by 3 bases, leaving 8 bases between them. The germline V gene encodes CDR1 SGHAT and CDR2 FQNNGV. CDR3 length: 13 residues. The whole variable domain, filled in from reference TRBV11-2 and TRBJ2-3, reads EAGVAQSPRYKIIEKRQSVAFWCNPISGHATLYWYQQILGQGPKLLIQFQNNGVVDDSQLPKDRFSAERLKGVDSTLKIQPAKLEDSAVYLCASSSAGTDTQYFGPGTRLTVL.

CDR3 protein: CASSPGRGETQYF. CDR3 in DNA: TGTGCCAGCAGTCCCGGGAGGGGGGAGACCCAGTACTTC. The rearrangement joins TRBV6-5 to TRBJ2-5, with 8 bases fitting TRBD2. V lost 5 bases to trimming and J lost 5 bases; unmatched junction nucleotides: 4. The CDR3 spans 13 residues. Germline V gives CDR1 MNHEY, CDR2 SVGAGI.

This clone was seen a handful of times. The rearrangement uses TRBV6-5 and TRBJ1-4; a possible D gene is TRBD1 (6 bases). This CDR3 has 15 amino acids. V lost 0 bases, J lost 6 bases, and 11 bases lay in between. Germline loops: CDR1 MNHEY, CDR2 SVGAGI. The CDR3 DNA is TGTGCCAGCAGTTACTCTTTACAGGGATATGAAAAACTGTTTTTT. It translates to CASSYSLQGYEKLFF.

The chain employs TRBV7-2 and TRBJ1-5; D is ambiguous. Germline V gene data show CDR1 as SGHTA and CDR2 as FQGNSA. This CDR3 region has 15 residues. The ends were cut back, 1 base at V and 0 bases at J, with 7 bases in the middle. The DNA for the CDR3 is TGTGCCAGCAGCTTAGAACAGCTTAGCAATCAGCCCCAGCATTTT. Translating it yields CASSLEQLSNQPQHF.

This clone was seen more than once but under ten times. V usage is TRBV4-2 and J usage is TRBJ2-3; tentative D call: TRBD2 (6 bases). Trimming took off 2 bases at V and 0 bases at J, with 12 bases between the two ends. CDR1 is LGHNA, CDR2 YNFKEQ, per germline. This CDR3 comprises 16 residues. CDR3 protein: CASSQFGGTSTDTQYF. The CDR3 DNA follows: TGTGCCAGCAGCCAATTCGGCGGGACTAGCACAGATACGCAGTATTTT.

The rearrangement links TRBV10-3 to TRBJ1-2; perhaps TRBD1 as D (5 bases). This CDR3 is 17 amino acids long. CDR1 and CDR2 from the germline V gene are ENHRY and SYGVKD. Deletions cut 3 bases from V and 0 bases from J, with 17 bases between. CDR3 in amino acids: CAISEPGRGVSNYGYTF. The CDR3 bases are TGTGCCATCAGTGAACCCGGGAGGGGAGTGTCTAACTATGGCTACACCTTC.

The rearrangement joins TRBV6-1 to TRBJ2-7; TRBD2 matches at 7 bases. V was clipped by 7 bases and J by 4 bases; unmatched bases: 10. This CDR3 spans 14 amino acids. The germline gives CDR1 MNHNS, CDR2 SASEGT. CDR3 bases: TGTGCCAGCACCGAAGAAGTAGCGGGTTACGAGCAGTACTTC. The encoded protein is CASTEEVAGYEQYF.

The count of this clone is one. Other DNA sequences of this sample code for an identical CDR3. The V call is TRBV14, the J call TRBJ2-5, with TRBD2 matching 10 bases. The CDR3 loop spans 18 amino acids. V lost 1 base and J lost 4; bases outside the gene matches: 12. Germline CDR1 is SGHDN and CDR2 is FVKESK. The CDR3 nucleotides are TGTGCCAGCAGCCAAGTCCCCCCTGCTAGCGGGGGATTAGAGACCCAGTACTTC. Translation gives CASSQVPPASGGLETQYF.

The CDR3 DNA is TGTGCCAGCAGCCCGCAGGGAAGGGTGCAGTCTTTCTTT. The encoded protein is CASSPQGRVQSFF. The gene calls are TRBV9 and TRBJ1-1, with D perhaps TRBD1 (5 bases). This CDR3 is 13 amino acids long. The germline V gene encodes CDR1 SGDLS and CDR2 YYNGEE. Trimming left V 4 bases short and J 12 bases short, with 19 bases between.

This chain joins TRBV19 and TRBJ2-3, with TRBD2 as a possible D gene (6 bases). Between the trimmed V and J ends, which lost 3 bases and 1 base, there was a span of 11 bases. CDR1 is LNHDA and CDR2 is SQIVND in the germline V gene (reference sequence). There are 15 residues in the CDR3. The DNA of the CDR3 is TGTGCCAGTAGTATCCCACTAGCTGGCACAGATACGCAGTATTTT. Translating gives CASSIPLAGTDTQYF.

This chain uses TRBV7-6 with TRBJ2-1; TRBD1 aligns across 9 bases. Looked up from germline, CDR1 is SGHVS and CDR2 is FNYEAQ. The CDR3 sequence is 15 residues long. Unmatched junction bases numbered 9, after V lost 5 bases and J lost 7 bases. CDR3 in amino acids: CASSEKGQGWNEQFF. In nucleotides, the CDR3 is TGTGCCAGCAGCGAGAAGGGACAGGGTTGGAATGAGCAGTTCTTC.

V is TRBV19 and J is TRBJ1-1, with 9 bases matching TRBD1. Germline lookup yields CDR1 LNHDA and CDR2 SQIVND (reference sequence). The CDR3 spans 14 residues. J was trimmed by 0 bases and V by 7 bases; bases with no gene match: 3. The chain's CDR3 is CASTRDRVNTEAFF. For the CDR3, the DNA is TGTGCCAGTACTCGGGACAGGGTGAACACTGAAGCTTTCTTT. Supplemented by reference TRBV19 and TRBJ1-1, the full variable domain reads DGGITQSPKYLFRKEGQNVTLSCEQNLNHDAMYWYRQDPGQGLRLIYYSQIVNDFQKGDIAEGYSVSREKKESFPLTVTSAQKNPTAFYLCASTRDRVNTEAFFGQGTRLTVV.

V usage is TRBV28 and J usage is TRBJ1-5, with D perhaps TRBD1 (6 bases). CDR1 and CDR2 (germline): MDHEN, SYDVKM. The CDR3 loop spans 15 amino acids. The V gene lost 6 bases and the J gene lost 6 bases, with 18 bases spanning the gap. The CDR3 DNA reads TGTGCCAGCAGGCGGTCGGAAGGGGGTGGTCAGCCCCAGCATTTT. It is translated as CASRRSEGGGQPQHF.

The V gene is TRBV7-2, the J gene TRBJ2-2; D unclear. Germline V gene sequence: CDR1 SGHTA, CDR2 FQGNSA. The CDR3 is made up of 15 amino acids. Trimming stripped 3 bases from V and 6 bases from J, with 14 bases between. CDR3 nucleotides: TGTGCCAGCAGCTTCTATAGAGTCGAGGCCGGGGAGCTGTTTTTT. It codes for CASSFYRVEAGELFF.

This sequence joins TRBV9 and TRBJ1-1; unclear D gene. This CDR3 region has 13 residues. Germline V gene data show CDR1 as SGDLS and CDR2 as YYNGEE. The ends were cut back, 4 bases at V and 7 bases at J, with 14 bases in the middle. In nucleotides, the CDR3 is TGTGCCAGCAGCCCGACTAGTATGGGTGAAGCTTTCTTT. Its translation: CASSPTSMGEAFF.

This chain connects TRBV19 to TRBJ2-1; 9 nucleotides agree with TRBD1. V gave up 8 bases and J gave up 8 bases; unmatched junction bases: 7. Germline CDR1 reads LNHDA; CDR2 reads SQIVND (reference sequence). The CDR3 sequence is 13 residues long. CDR3 residues: CASSGQGFDEQFF. The DNA of the CDR3 is TGTGCCAGTTCGGGACAGGGTTTTGATGAGCAGTTCTTC.

The V and J genes are TRBV10-3 and TRBJ2-3, with D possibly TRBD2 on 8 matching bases. The CDR3 consists of 19 residues. Trimming stripped 5 bases from V and 6 bases from J, with 30 bases between. CDR1 and CDR2 from the germline V gene are ENHRY and SYGVKD. The CDR3: CAISSSTGDSAGGWDTQYF. DNA for the CDR3: TGTGCCATCAGTAGCTCAACAGGGGACAGCGCGGGAGGTTGGGATACGCAGTATTTT.

V usage is TRBV6-5 and J usage is TRBJ1-2, with 8 bases fitting TRBD1. V trimming: 6 bases; J trimming: 7 bases; junction bases outside the gene matches: 7. This CDR3 comprises 13 residues. Germline V lookup: CDR1 MNHEY, CDR2 SVGAGI. Here the CDR3 reads CASSSDRDFGYTF. As DNA, the CDR3 is TGTGCCAGCAGCTCGGACAGGGACTTTGGCTACACCTTC.

This clone was recorded a few times. This sequence joins TRBV11-2 and TRBJ1-3, with D unclear. Germline CDR1 is SGHAT and CDR2 is FQNNGV. The ends were cut back, 5 bases at V and 7 bases at J, with 12 bases in the middle. This CDR3 has 13 residues. CDR3 sequence (DNA): TGTGCCAGCAGCCCCTACAGTGCCAACACCATATATTTT. Translated, it gives CASSPYSANTIYF.

The chain uses TRBV19 and TRBJ2-7; D uncertain. The V gene lost 5 bases and the J gene lost 4 bases, with 12 bases spanning the gap. Germline-derived CDR1 and CDR2 are LNHDA and SQIVND (reference sequence). CDR3 length equals 13 residues. CDR3 residues: CASSVTTRYEQYF. DNA for the CDR3: TGTGCCAGTAGTGTAACCACCCGGTACGAGCAGTACTTC.

The genes are TRBV5-1 and TRBJ2-7; no reliable D call. The CDR3 loop spans 14 amino acids. Per germline, CDR1 SGHRS and CDR2 YFSETQ. The V end lost 0 bases, the J end lost 3 bases, and 10 bases lay between the germline ends. CDR3 sequence reads: CASSLVGRHYEQYF. CDR3 nucleotide sequence: TGCGCCAGCAGCTTGGTGGGCAGGCACTACGAGCAGTACTTC.

The rearrangement uses TRBV12-2 and TRBJ2-4; the listed D gene, TRBD2, was not tested against the DNA. TRBV12-2 is labeled a pseudogene. This CDR3 is 16 amino acids long. The CDR3 coding sequence is TGTGCAAGTCGCTTAATTCGCGGGGGGACCAAAAACATTCAGTACTTC. Residues: CASRLIRGGTKNIQYF.

The genes are TRBV19 and TRBJ2-7; 10 bases map to TRBD1. The V gene end was trimmed by 3 bases and the J gene end by 2 bases; junction bases not matched to a gene: 4. Per germline, CDR1 LNHDA and CDR2 SQIVND (reference sequence). CDR3 length equals 15 residues. DNA of the CDR3: TGTGCCAGTAGTATCGCCGGGACAGGGGCCTACGAGCAGTACTTC. Translating gives CASSIAGTGAYEQYF.